This TCR beta chain was profiled in a study of blood T cell repertoires in COVID-19. V dropped 2 bases and J dropped 7; count of bases not matched to a gene: 10. This CDR3 comprises 16 residues. Per the germline V gene, CDR1 is ENHRY and CDR2 is SYGVKD. Produced via immunoSEQ multiplex PCR; TCRdb's table is partial and in-frame only. The table lists 240,000 or so clones, approximately 78% of them singletons, with 12% in the top ten. The table lists this clone with a count of one. The sequencing sample was made of peripheral blood. This TCR derives from a woman aged 55-69 years with active or convalescent COVID-19. This rearrangement joins TRBV10-3 to TRBJ2-2; 7 nucleotides align to TRBD1. The CDR3 loop reads CAISESGTGAVGELFF. The CDR3 DNA is TGTGCCATCAGTGAGAGTGGAACAGGGGCGGTCGGGGAGCTGTTTTTT.